Listed here are 23 T cell receptor beta chains from one sample, sequenced in a study of identical twins. Each CDR3 protein is one row after TCRdb ran MiXCR on the 5' RACE reads. The sample has 350,000 or so distinct CDR3 sequences; roughly 9% are singletons. Sample: naive T cells sorted from blood. The origin of the receptors is a woman in her fifties or sixties in good health.

This clonotype appeared many times. The chain is built from TRBV5-1 and TRBJ2-7; 8 bases map to TRBD2. The CDR3 totals 14 residues. The J segment lost 3 bases and the V segment lost 4 bases, leaving 6 bases of the junction unmatched. Per the germline V gene, CDR1 is SGHRS and CDR2 is YFSETQ. The CDR3 region is CASSGTGTSYEQYF. In nucleotides, the CDR3 is TGCGCCAGCAGCGGGACCGGGACTAGCTACGAGCAGTACTTC.

V gene TRBV5-1 combines with J gene TRBJ1-1, with 7 bases aligning to TRBD1. Germline lookup yields CDR1 SGHRS and CDR2 YFSETQ. V was clipped by 3 bases and J by 6 bases; unmatched bases: 11. The CDR3 runs to 15 residues. CDR3 in DNA: TGCGCCAGCAGCTCCGCCGAGGGGGCGTTACCTGAAGCTTTCTTT. Its protein is CASSSAEGALPEAFF.

This clonotype was seen a handful of times. V gene TRBV4-1 combines with J gene TRBJ2-3; possibly TRBD1 or TRBD2 for D (5 bases each). Germline V lookup: CDR1 MGHRA, CDR2 YSYEKL. The CDR3 loop spans 16 amino acids. The V and J ends lost 5 bases and 2 bases respectively, with 17 bases between them. DNA of the CDR3: TGCGCCAGCAGCTCTCCGGGACGCGGTTCCACAGATACGCAGTATTTT. This encodes CASSSPGRGSTDTQYF.

This clonotype was seen only once. This sequence may be a read error, since a much larger clone differs from it by one base. The rearrangement links TRBV28 to TRBJ2-4, with D perhaps TRBD2 (6 bases). The CDR3 has 13 residues. V lost 5 bases and J lost 8, with 13 bases in between. Germline V gene lookup returns CDR1 MDHEN and CDR2 SYDVKM. The CDR3 bases are TGTGCCAGCAGTGGGAGGTCGATAGACATTCAGTACTTC. It specifies CASSGRSIDIQYF. Full variable domain (rest looked up from reference TRBV28 and TRBJ2-4): DVKVTQSSRYLVKRTGEKVFLECVQDMDHENMFWYRQDPGLGLRLIYFSYDVKMKEKGDIPEGYSVSREKKERFSLILESASTNQTSMYLCASSGRSIDIQYFGAGTRLSVL.

The V and J genes are TRBV6-1 and TRBJ2-3; D uncertain. This CDR3 has 14 residues. The germline V and J ends were trimmed by 4 bases and 2 bases, with 10 bases remaining between them. Germline V gives CDR1 MNHNS, CDR2 SASEGT. The CDR3 DNA sequence: TGTGCCAGCAGTGGAATCATAAACACAGATACGCAGTATTTT. Translating it yields CASSGIINTDTQYF.

The gene calls are TRBV20-1 and TRBJ2-7; D gene uncertain. The germline V and J ends were trimmed by 4 bases and 3 bases, with 16 bases remaining between them. The CDR3 runs 14 residues. Germline-derived CDR1 and CDR2 are DFQATT and SNEGSKA (reference sequence). CDR3 DNA sequence: TGCAGTGCTAACCACTCCCCGGATATCTACGAGCAGTACTTC. The encoded protein is CSANHSPDIYEQYF.

This clonotype was observed many times. The genes are TRBV5-1 and TRBJ2-3; D ambiguous. The germline CDR1 and CDR2 sequences are SGHRS and YFSETQ. The V gene lost 4 bases and the J gene lost 4 bases, with 7 bases spanning the gap. CDR3 length equals 12 residues. Written as DNA, the CDR3 is TGCGCCAGCAGCCCCCGGGCAGATACGCAGTATTTT. It codes for CASSPRADTQYF.

The rearrangement joins TRBV15 to TRBJ2-7; 14 nucleotides agree with TRBD2. The length of the CDR3 is 16 residues. Trimming took 5 bases from V and 5 from J; bases not matched to a gene: 8. The germline V gene has CDR1 LNHNV and CDR2 YYDKDF (reference sequence). In DNA form, the CDR3 reads TGTGCCACCAGCGGGGGACTAGCGGGAGACGTCCACGAGCAGTACGTC. Its protein product is CATSGGLAGDVHEQYV.

This clonotype was seen just once. The genes are TRBV7-9 and TRBJ2-3; TRBD1 matches 9 bases. V lost 5 bases and J lost 4; bases outside the gene matches: 4. The CDR3 covers 14 residues. Germline-derived CDR1 and CDR2 are SEHNR and FQNEAQ (reference sequence). Written as DNA, the CDR3 is TGTGCCAGCAGCGCGGGACAGGGATCAGATACGCAGTATTTT. Its protein is CASSAGQGSDTQYF. Complete variable domain (other parts from reference TRBV7-9 and TRBJ2-3): DTGVSQNPRHKITKRGQNVTFRCDPISEHNRLYWYRQTLGQGPEFLTYFQNEAQLEKSRLLSDRFSAERPKGSFSTLEIQRTEQGDSAMYLCASSAGQGSDTQYFGPGTRLTVL.

This clonotype was picked up a small number of times. The V gene is TRBV5-1, the J gene TRBJ2-1; 7 positions agree with TRBD2. Germline CDR1 and CDR2: SGHRS and YFSETQ. The CDR3 runs 21 residues. Trimming at V came to 4 bases and at J to 5 bases, leaving 27 bases not matched to a gene. The CDR3 protein is CASSRYDLAASLGRTNNEQFF. The CDR3 DNA follows: TGCGCCAGCAGCCGATATGATCTAGCGGCATCATTGGGGAGGACGAACAATGAGCAGTTCTTC.

This clonotype has just a few counts. The chain employs TRBV5-1 and TRBJ2-1, with TRBD2 identical over 9 bases. The CDR3 consists of 17 residues. The germline gives CDR1 SGHRS, CDR2 YFSETQ. Trimming cost V 4 bases and J 5 bases; bases outside gene matches: 13. The CDR3 sequence is CASSLTMTSGSHNEQFF. DNA of the CDR3: TGCGCCAGCAGCCTCACCATGACTAGCGGATCCCACAATGAGCAGTTCTTC. The full variable domain, with the rest looked up from reference TRBV5-1 and TRBJ2-1, is KAGVTQTPRYLIKTRGQQVTLSCSPISGHRSVSWYQQTPGQGLQFLFEYFSETQRNKGNFPGRFSGRQFSNSRSEMNVSTLELGDSALYLCASSLTMTSGSHNEQFFGPGTRLTVL.

The chain employs TRBV24-1 and TRBJ2-1; D gene unclear. V was trimmed by 5 bases and J by 4 bases, leaving 14 bases between them. Germline CDR1 and CDR2: KGHDR and SFDVKD. The CDR3 is made up of 15 amino acids. CDR3: CATSGTVTNYNEQFF. DNA for the CDR3: TGTGCCACCAGTGGTACCGTGACAAATTACAATGAGCAGTTCTTC.

CDR3 protein: CASSPGGQETQYF. DNA of the CDR3: TGTGCCAGCAGTCCGGGGGGCCAAGAGACCCAGTACTTC. The V call is TRBV6-1, the J call TRBJ2-5; 7 bases are shared with TRBD2. From germline, CDR1 is MNHNS and CDR2 SASEGT. This CDR3 contains 13 residues. The V and J ends lost 5 bases and 1 base, in that order; junction bases with no gene match: 1.

This clonotype was observed a few times. This CDR3 reads CASSWGPRGLTDTQYF. In DNA, the CDR3 is TGTGCCAGCAGCTGGGGTCCCAGGGGCCTCACAGATACGCAGTATTTT. The chain is built from TRBV28 and TRBJ2-3, with a tentative D call TRBD1 (6 bases). Germline CDR1 MDHEN, CDR2 SYDVKM. The CDR3 covers 16 residues. V was trimmed by 6 bases and J by 2 bases, leaving 18 bases between them. The whole variable domain, remainder taken from reference TRBV28 and TRBJ2-3, is DVKVTQSSRYLVKRTGEKVFLECVQDMDHENMFWYRQDPGLGLRLIYFSYDVKMKEKGDIPEGYSVSREKKERFSLILESASTNQTSMYLCASSWGPRGLTDTQYFGPGTRLTVL.

The chain carries TRBV5-1 and TRBJ2-1, with 8 bases aligning to TRBD2. The J segment lost 6 bases and the V segment lost 5 bases, leaving 10 bases of the junction unmatched. Germline assignment: CDR1 SGHRS and CDR2 YFSETQ. The CDR3 has 15 amino acids. CDR3: CASSFQSGSTNEQFF. Here the CDR3 DNA reads TGCGCCAGCAGTTTCCAAAGCGGGAGTACCAATGAGCAGTTCTTC.

This clonotype has at least ten counts. V and J are TRBV24-1 and TRBJ1-5, with D possibly being TRBD1 (6 bases). The CDR3 covers 17 residues. Germline V gene lookup returns CDR1 KGHDR and CDR2 SFDVKD. Trimming stripped 5 bases from V and 1 base from J, with 17 bases between. This CDR3 reads CATSATTTGPSNQPQHF. The CDR3 DNA sequence: TGTGCCACCAGTGCCACGACTACAGGGCCGAGCAATCAGCCCCAGCATTTT.

This clonotype was recorded a few times. The genes are TRBV20-1 and TRBJ2-1; 8 nucleotides line up with TRBD2. The ends lost 0 bases at V and 0 bases at J; junction bases unmatched: 4. Germline V gives CDR1 DFQATT, CDR2 SNEGSKA (reference sequence). The CDR3 extends over 16 amino acids. DNA of the CDR3: TGCAGTGCTAGAGAGGGACTAGTCAGCTCCTACAATGAGCAGTTCTTC. Translating it yields CSAREGLVSSYNEQFF.

This clonotype was seen a handful of times. The CDR3, as DNA: TGTGCCAGCAGTTACCGTTTGGGCACCGGGGAGCTGTTTTTT. Translation: CASSYRLGTGELFF. The chain has TRBV6-5 and TRBJ2-2; D is uncertain. The germline gives CDR1 MNHEY, CDR2 SVGAGI. Between the trimmed V and J ends, which lost 2 bases and 4 bases, there was a span of 8 bases. This CDR3 spans 14 amino acids.

This clonotype has a handful of counts. V usage is TRBV20-1 and J usage is TRBJ2-7; 14 positions match TRBD2. The CDR3 loop spans 15 amino acids. Germline assignment: CDR1 DFQATT and CDR2 SNEGSKA (reference sequence). Trimming took 6 bases from V and 3 from J; bases not matched to a gene: 7. CDR3 sequence reads: CSANSGTSGSYEQYF. The CDR3 DNA is TGCAGTGCCAACTCCGGGACTAGCGGGAGCTACGAGCAGTACTTC.

This clonotype was counted a few times. The chain employs TRBV5-1 and TRBJ1-1, with a tentative D call TRBD1 (5 bases). This CDR3 is built from 14 residues. Between the trimmed V and J ends, which lost 3 bases and 10 bases, there was a span of 19 bases. Germline V CDR1 and CDR2: SGHRS, YFSETQ. CDR3: CASSSAGTTERAFF. In nucleotides, the CDR3 is TGCGCCAGCAGCTCTGCCGGGACCACCGAGAGAGCTTTCTTT.

This clonotype came up many times. CDR3 sequence: CASSSTGVYEQYV. In nucleotides, the CDR3 is TGTGCCAGCAGTTCAACAGGGGTCTACGAGCAGTACGTC. The rearrangement links TRBV28 to TRBJ2-7; 7 nucleotides match TRBD1. The CDR3 has 13 residues. The trim removed 4 bases at V and 3 bases at J, leaving 3 bases unmatched. CDR1 is MDHEN, CDR2 SYDVKM, per germline.

This chain uses TRBV7-6 with TRBJ2-1; 10 bases are shared with TRBD2. The junction had 2 bases not matched to a gene; V was cut back by 0 bases and J by 15 bases. The CDR3 spans 12 residues. Per germline, CDR1 SGHVS and CDR2 FNYEAQ. CDR3 coding DNA: TGTGCCAGCAGCTTAGCGAGCGGGAGGGCGTTCTTC. Residues: CASSLASGRAFF. The full variable domain, completed using reference TRBV7-6 and TRBJ2-1, is GAGVSQSPRYKVTKRGQDVALRCDPISGHVSLYWYRQALGQGPEFLTYFNYEAQQDKSGLPNDRFSAERPEGSISTLTIQRTEQRDSAMYRCASSLASGRAFFGPGTRLTVL.

This clonotype was seen only a few times. The chain combines TRBV4-1 with TRBJ2-1, with 9 bases lining up with TRBD2. The CDR3 consists of 16 residues. Germline CDR1 is MGHRA and CDR2 is YSYEKL. Trimming took 0 bases from V and 9 from J; bases not matched to a gene: 9. Here the CDR3 reads CASSQEGLAGALEQFF. The CDR3 bases are TGCGCCAGCAGCCAAGAGGGATTAGCGGGAGCTCTTGAGCAGTTCTTC.